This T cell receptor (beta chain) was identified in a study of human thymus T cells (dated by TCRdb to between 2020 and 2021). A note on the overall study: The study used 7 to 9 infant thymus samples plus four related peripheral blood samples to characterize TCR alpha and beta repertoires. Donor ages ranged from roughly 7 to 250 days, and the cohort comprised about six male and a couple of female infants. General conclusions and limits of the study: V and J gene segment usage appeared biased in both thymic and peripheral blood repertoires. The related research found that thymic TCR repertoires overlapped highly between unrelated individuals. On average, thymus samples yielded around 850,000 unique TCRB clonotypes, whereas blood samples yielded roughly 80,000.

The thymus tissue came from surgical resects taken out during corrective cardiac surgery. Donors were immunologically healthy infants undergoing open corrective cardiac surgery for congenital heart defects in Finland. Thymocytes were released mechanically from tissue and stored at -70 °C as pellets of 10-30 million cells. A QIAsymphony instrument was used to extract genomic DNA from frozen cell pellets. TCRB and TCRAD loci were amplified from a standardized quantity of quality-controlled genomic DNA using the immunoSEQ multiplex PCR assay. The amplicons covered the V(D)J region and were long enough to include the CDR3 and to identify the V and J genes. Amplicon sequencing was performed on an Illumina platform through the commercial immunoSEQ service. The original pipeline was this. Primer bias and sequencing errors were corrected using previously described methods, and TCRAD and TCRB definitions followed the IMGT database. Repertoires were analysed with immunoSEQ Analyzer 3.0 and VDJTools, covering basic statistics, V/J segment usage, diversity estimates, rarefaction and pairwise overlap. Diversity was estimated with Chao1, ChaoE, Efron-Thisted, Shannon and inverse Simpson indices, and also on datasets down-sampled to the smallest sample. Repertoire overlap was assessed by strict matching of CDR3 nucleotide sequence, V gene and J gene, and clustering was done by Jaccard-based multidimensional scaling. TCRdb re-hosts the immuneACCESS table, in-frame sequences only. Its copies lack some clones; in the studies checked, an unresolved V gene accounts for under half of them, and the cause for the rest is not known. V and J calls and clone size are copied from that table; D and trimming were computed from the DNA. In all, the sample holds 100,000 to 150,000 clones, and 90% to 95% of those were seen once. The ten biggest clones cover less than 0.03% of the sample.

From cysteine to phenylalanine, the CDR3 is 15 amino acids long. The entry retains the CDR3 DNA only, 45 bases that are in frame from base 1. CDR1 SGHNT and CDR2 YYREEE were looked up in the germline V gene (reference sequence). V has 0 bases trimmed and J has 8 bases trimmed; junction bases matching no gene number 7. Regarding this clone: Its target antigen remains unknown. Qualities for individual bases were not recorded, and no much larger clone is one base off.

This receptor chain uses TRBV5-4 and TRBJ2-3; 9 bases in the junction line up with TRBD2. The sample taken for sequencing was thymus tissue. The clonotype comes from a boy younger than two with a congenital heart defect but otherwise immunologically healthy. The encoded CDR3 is CASSLASGGTRTQYF. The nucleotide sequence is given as TGTGCCAGCAGCTTGGCCAGCGGGGGGACTCGTACGCAGTATTTT.